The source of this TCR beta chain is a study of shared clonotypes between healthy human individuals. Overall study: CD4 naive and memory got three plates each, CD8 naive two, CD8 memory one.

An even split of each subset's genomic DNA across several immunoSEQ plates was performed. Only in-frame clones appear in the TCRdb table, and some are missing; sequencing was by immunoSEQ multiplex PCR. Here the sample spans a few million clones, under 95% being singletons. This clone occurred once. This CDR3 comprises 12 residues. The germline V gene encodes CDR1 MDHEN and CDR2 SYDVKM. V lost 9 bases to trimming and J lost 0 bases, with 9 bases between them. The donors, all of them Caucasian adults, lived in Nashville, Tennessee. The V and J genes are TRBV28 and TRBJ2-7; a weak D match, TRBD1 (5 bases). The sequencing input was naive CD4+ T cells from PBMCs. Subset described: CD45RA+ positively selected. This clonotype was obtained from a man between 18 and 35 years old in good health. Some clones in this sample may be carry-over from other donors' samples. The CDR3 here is CASQGSSYEQYF. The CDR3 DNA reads TGTGCCAGTCAGGGCAGCTCCTACGAGCAGTACTTC.